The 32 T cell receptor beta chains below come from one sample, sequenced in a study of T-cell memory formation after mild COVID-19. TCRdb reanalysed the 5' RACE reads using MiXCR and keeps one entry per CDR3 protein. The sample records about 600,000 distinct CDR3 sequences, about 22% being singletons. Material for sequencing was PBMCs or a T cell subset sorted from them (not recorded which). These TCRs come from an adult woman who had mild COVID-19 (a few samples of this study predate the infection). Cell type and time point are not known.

CDR3 DNA sequence: TGTGCCAGCAGCCCCCCGGACAGATACAATGAGCAGTTCTTC. Translation gives CASSPPDRYNEQFF. This rearrangement joins TRBV7-9 to TRBJ2-1; perhaps TRBD1 as D (6 bases). In germline, CDR1 is SEHNR, CDR2 FQNEAQ (reference sequence). CDR3 length: 14 amino acids. Trimming stripped 5 bases from V and 4 bases from J, with 12 bases between.

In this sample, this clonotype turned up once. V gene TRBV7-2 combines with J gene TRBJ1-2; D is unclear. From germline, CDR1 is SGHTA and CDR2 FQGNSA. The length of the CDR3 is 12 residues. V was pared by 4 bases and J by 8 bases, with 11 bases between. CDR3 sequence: CASSSPWEGYTF. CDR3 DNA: TGTGCCAGCAGCTCCCCCTGGGAAGGCTACACCTTC.

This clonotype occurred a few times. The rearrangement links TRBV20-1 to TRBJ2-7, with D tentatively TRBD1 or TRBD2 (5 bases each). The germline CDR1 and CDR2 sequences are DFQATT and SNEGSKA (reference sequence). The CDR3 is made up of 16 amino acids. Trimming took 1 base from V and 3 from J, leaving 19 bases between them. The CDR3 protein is CSARATGTPSGYEQYF. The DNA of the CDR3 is TGCAGTGCTAGAGCTACCGGGACCCCCAGCGGCTACGAGCAGTACTTC.

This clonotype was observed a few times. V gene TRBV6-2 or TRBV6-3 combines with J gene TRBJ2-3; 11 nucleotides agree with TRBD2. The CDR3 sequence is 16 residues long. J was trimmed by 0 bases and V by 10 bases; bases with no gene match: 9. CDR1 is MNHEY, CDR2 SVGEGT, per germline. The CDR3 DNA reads TGTGCCACCCGGGCTAGCGGGAGGTTTAGCACAGATACGCAGTATTTT. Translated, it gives CATRASGRFSTDTQYF.

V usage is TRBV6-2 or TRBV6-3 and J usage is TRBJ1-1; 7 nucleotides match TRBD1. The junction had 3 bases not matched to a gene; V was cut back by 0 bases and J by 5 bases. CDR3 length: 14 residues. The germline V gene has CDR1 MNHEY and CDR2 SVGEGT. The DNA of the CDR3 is TGTGCCAGCAGTTACTCGCAGGGGGTAACTGAAGCTTTCTTT. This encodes CASSYSQGVTEAFF.

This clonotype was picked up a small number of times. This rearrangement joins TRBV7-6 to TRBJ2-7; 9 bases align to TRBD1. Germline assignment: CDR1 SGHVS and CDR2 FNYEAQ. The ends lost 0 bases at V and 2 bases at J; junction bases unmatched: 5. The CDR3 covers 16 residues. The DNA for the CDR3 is TGTGCCAGCAGCTTAGCTGGGACAGGGTATGCCTACGAGCAGTACTTC. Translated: CASSLAGTGYAYEQYF.

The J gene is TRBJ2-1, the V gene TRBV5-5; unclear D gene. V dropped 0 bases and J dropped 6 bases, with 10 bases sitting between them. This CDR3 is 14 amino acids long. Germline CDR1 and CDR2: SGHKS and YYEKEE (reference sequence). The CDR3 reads CASSLAVSVNEQFF. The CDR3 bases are TGTGCCAGCAGCTTGGCGGTTTCAGTCAATGAGCAGTTCTTC.

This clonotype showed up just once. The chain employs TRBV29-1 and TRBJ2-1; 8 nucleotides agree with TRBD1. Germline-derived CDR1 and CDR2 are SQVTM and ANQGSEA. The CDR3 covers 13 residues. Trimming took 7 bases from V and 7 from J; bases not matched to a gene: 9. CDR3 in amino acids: CSARTGYRNEQFF. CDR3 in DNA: TGCAGCGCCCGGACAGGGTATCGTAATGAGCAGTTCTTC.

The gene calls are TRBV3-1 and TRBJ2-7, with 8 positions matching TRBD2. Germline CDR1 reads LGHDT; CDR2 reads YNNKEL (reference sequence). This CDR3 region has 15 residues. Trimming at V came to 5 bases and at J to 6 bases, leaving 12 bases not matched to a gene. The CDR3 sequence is CASSYTAGGGSEQYF. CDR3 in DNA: TGTGCCAGCAGCTATACTGCCGGGGGGGGATCCGAGCAGTACTTC.

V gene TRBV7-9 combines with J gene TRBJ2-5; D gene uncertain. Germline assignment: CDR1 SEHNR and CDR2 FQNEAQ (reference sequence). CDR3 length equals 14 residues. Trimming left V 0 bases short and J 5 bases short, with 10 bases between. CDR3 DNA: TGTGCCAGCAGCTTAGCGGGATCCTTGGAGACCCAGTACTTC. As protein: CASSLAGSLETQYF.

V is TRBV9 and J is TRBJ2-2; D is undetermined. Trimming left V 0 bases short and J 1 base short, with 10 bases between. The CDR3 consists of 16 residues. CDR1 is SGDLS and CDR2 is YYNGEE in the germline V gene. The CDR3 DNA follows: TGTGCCAGCAGCGTAGTGCAGATTGAGAACACCGGGGAGCTGTTTTTT. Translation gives CASSVVQIENTGELFF.

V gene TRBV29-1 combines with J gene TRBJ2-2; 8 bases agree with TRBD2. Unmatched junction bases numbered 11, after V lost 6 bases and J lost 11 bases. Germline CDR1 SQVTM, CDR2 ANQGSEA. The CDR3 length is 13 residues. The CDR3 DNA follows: TGCAGCGTGCTCTTCCTAGCGGGCGCCGAGCTGTTTTTT. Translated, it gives CSVLFLAGAELFF.

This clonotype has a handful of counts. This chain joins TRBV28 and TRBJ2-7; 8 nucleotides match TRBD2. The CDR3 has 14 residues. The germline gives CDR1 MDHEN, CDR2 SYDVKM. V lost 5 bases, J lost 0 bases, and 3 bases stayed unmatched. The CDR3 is CASSRREGSYEQYF. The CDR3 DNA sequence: TGTGCCAGCAGTCGCCGGGAGGGCTCCTACGAGCAGTACTTC.

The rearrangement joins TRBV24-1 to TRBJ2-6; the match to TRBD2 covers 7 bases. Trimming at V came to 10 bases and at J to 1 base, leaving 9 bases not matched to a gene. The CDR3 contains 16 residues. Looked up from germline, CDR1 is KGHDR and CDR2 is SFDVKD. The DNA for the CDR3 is TGTGCCACGAGCGGGACGGGAATTTCTGGGGCCAACGTCCTGACTTTC. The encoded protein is CATSGTGISGANVLTF.

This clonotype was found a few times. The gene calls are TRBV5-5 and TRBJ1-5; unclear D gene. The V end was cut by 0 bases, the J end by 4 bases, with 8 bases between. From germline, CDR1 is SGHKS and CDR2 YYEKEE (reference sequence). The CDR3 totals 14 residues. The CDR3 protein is CASSLVVGNQPQHF. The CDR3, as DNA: TGTGCCAGCAGCTTGGTTGTAGGGAATCAGCCCCAGCATTTT.

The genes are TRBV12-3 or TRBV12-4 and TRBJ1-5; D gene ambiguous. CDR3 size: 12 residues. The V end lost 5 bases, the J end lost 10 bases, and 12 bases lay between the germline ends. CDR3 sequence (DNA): TGTGCCAGCAGTATCCTCCCAGGCCCCCAGCATTTT. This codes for CASSILPGPQHF.

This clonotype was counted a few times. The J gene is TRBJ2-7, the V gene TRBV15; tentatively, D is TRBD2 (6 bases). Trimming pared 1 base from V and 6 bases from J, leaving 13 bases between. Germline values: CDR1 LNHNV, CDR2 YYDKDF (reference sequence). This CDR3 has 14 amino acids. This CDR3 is CATSRVGDSSEQYF. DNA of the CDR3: TGTGCCACCAGCAGAGTTGGGGACTCAAGCGAGCAGTACTTC. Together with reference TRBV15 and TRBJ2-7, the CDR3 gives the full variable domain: DAMVIQNPRYQVTQFGKPVTLSCSQTLNHNVMYWYQQKSSQAPKLLFHYYDKDFNNEADTPDNFQSRRPNTSFCFLDIRSPGLGDTAMYLCATSRVGDSSEQYFGPGTRLTVT.

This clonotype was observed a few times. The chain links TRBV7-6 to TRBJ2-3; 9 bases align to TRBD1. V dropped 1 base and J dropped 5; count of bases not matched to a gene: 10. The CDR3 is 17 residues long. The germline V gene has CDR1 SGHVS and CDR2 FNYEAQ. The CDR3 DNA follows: TGTGCCAGCAGCTTAGTTACGGGACAGGGATATGGAGATACGCAGTATTTT. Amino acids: CASSLVTGQGYGDTQYF.

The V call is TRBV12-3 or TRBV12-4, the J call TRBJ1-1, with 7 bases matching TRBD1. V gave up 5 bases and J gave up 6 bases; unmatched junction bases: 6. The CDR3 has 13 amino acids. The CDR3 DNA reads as TGTGCCAGCAGTCCAGACAGGGTTGCTGAAGCTTTCTTT. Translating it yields CASSPDRVAEAFF.

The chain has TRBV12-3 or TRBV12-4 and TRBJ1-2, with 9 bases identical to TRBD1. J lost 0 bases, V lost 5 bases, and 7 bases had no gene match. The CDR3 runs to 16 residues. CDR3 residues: CASSPAGTGPNYGYTF. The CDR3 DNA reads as TGTGCCAGCAGTCCTGCCGGGACAGGGCCTAACTATGGCTACACCTTC.

This chain's CDR3 is CASSPGLAGDFTDTQYF. The CDR3 nucleotides read TGTGCCAGCAGTCCGGGACTAGCGGGAGACTTTACAGATACGCAGTATTTT. The J gene is TRBJ2-3, the V gene TRBV12-3 or TRBV12-4, with 14 bases fitting TRBD2. The ends lost 5 bases at V and 3 bases at J; junction bases unmatched: 7. This CDR3 comprises 17 residues.

The CDR3 DNA sequence: TGCAGTGCTAGCCACACCCTTTACTACAATGAGCAGTTCTTC. It specifies CSASHTLYYNEQFF. The chain has TRBV20-1 and TRBJ2-1; no reliable D call. The germline V gene encodes CDR1 DFQATT and CDR2 SNEGSKA (reference sequence). The V end lost 3 bases, the J end lost 3 bases, and 12 bases lay between the germline ends. CDR3 length equals 14 residues.

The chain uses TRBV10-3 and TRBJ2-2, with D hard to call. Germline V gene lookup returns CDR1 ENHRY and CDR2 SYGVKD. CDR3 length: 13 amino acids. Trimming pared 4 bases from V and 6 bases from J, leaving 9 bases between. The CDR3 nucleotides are TGTGCCATCAGTGGGACGGATGCCGGGGAGCTGTTTTTT. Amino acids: CAISGTDAGELFF.

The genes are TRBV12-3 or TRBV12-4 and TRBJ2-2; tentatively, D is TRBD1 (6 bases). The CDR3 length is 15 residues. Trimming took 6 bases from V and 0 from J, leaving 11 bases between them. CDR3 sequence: CASRKQGTNTGELFF. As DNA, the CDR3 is TGTGCCAGCAGGAAACAGGGAACGAACACCGGGGAGCTGTTTTTT.

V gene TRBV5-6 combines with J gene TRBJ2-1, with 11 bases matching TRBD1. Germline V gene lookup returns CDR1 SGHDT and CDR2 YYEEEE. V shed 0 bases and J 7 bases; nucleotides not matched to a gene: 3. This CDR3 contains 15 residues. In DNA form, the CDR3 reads TGTGCCAGCAGCTTGGAGGGACAGGGGGGGAATGAGCAGTTCTTC. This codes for CASSLEGQGGNEQFF.

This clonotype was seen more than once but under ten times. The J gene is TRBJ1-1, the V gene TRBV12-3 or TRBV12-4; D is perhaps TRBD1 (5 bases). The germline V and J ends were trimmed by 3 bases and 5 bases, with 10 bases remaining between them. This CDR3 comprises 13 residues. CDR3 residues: CASSLREGTEAFF. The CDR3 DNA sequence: TGTGCCAGCAGTTTGCGCGAGGGGACTGAAGCTTTCTTT.

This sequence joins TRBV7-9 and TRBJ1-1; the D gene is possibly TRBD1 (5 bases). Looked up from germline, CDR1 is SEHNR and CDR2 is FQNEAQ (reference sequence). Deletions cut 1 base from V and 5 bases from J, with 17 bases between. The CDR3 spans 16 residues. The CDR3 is CASSLGGLAKRTEAFF. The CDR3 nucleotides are TGTGCCAGCAGCTTAGGGGGACTCGCCAAGAGAACTGAAGCTTTCTTT.

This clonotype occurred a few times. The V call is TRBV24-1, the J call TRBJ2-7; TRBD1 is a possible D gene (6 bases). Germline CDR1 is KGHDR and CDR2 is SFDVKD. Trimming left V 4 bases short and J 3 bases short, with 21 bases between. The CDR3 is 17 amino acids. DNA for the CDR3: TGTGCCACCAGTGACTCTCGGACAACCAGAGGGGGCTACGAGCAGTACTTC. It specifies CATSDSRTTRGGYEQYF.

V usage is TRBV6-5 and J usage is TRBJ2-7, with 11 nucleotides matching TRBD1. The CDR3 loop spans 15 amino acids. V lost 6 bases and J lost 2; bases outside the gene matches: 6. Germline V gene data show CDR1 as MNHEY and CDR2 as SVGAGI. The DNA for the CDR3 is TGTGCCAGCAGCCCCCGGACAGGGGGCACCTACGAGCAGTACTTC. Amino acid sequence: CASSPRTGGTYEQYF.

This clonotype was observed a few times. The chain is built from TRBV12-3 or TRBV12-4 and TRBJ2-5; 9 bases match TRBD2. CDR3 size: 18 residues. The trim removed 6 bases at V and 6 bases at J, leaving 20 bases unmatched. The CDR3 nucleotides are TGTGCCAGCAGCCTACATCAGGGGGTGAGCGGGAGGAGGAAGACCCAGTACTTC. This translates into CASSLHQGVSGRRKTQYF.

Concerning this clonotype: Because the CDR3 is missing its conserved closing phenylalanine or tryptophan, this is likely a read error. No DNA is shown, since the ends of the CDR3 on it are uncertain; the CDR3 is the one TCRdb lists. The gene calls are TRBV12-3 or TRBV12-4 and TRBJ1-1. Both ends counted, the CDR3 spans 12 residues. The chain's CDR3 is CASSFAGNPEFL.

The CDR3 protein is CASSSTTPGQSKAFF. DNA for the CDR3: TGCGCCAGCAGCTCGACAACACCGGGACAGTCTAAAGCTTTCTTT. This chain links TRBV5-1 with TRBJ1-1, with 7 bases that match TRBD1. The germline V gene has CDR1 SGHRS and CDR2 YFSETQ. This CDR3 is built from 15 residues. The V gene end was trimmed by 3 bases and the J gene end by 9 bases; junction bases not matched to a gene: 14.